This T cell receptor beta chain was recorded in a study of blood T cell repertoires in COVID-19. Source study methods: Cell counts per sample came from amplifying reference gene primers. Sequencing was performed with immunoSEQ multiplex PCR; in TCRdb, only in-frame clones are kept and a portion is missing. V and J calls plus clone size are reproduced from that table; the DNA served to infer D and trimming. The sample contains some 180,000 clones, more than 80% of which appear only once. The CDR3 sequence is 15 residues long. Germline values: CDR1 MNHNS, CDR2 SASEGT. The V gene lost 8 bases and the J gene lost 1 base, with 14 bases spanning the gap.

The material sequenced was peripheral blood. This clonotype was obtained from a woman in her thirties or forties with COVID-19, enrolled during active disease. The J gene is TRBJ2-2, the V gene TRBV6-1; TRBD2 is a possible D gene (5 bases). The DNA for the CDR3 is TGTGCCAGCTCCCCGGGAACGGGGAACACCGGGGAGCTGTTTTTT. Translated: CASSPGTGNTGELFF.